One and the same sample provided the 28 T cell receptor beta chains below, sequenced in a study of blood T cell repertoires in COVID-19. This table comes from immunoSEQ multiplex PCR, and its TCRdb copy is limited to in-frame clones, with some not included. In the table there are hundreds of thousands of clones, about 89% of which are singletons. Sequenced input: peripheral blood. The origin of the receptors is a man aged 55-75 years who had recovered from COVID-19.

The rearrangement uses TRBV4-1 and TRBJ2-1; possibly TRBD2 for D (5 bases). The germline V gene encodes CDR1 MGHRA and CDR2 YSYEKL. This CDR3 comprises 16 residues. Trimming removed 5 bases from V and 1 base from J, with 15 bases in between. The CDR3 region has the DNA TGCGCCAGCAGCAACGCCGGGAAGGGTTCCTACAATGAGCAGTTCTTC. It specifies CASSNAGKGSYNEQFF.

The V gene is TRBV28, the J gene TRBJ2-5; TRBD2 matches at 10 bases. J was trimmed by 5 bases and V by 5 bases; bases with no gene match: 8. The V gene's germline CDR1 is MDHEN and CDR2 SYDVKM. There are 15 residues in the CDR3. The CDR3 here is CASSLEAGGPETQYF. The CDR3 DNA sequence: TGTGCCAGCAGTCTTGAAGCGGGAGGGCCGGAGACCCAGTACTTC.

CDR3 DNA sequence: TGTGCCAGCAGCTTACCGACTACATTTGGACTAGCGGGAGGCACAGATACGCAGTATTTT. The encoded protein is CASSLPTTFGLAGGTDTQYF. The genes are TRBV7-6 and TRBJ2-3, with 13 bases lining up with TRBD2. V lost 2 bases and J lost 1; bases outside the gene matches: 12. Germline loops: CDR1 SGHVS, CDR2 FNYEAQ. The CDR3 consists of 20 residues.

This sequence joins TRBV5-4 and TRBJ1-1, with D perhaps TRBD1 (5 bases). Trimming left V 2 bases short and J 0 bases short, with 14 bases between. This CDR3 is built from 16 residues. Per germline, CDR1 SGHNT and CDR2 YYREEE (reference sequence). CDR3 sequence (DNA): TGTGCCAGCAGCTTTGGACACAGCAACATGAACACTGAAGCTTTCTTT. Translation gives CASSFGHSNMNTEAFF.

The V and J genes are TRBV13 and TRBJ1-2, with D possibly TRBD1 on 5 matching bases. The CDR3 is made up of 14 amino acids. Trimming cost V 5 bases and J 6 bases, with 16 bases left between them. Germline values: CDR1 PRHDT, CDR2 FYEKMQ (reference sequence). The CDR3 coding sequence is TGTGCCAGCAGCCCGTTCGCCAGGGAACATGGCTACACCTTC. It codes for CASSPFAREHGYTF.

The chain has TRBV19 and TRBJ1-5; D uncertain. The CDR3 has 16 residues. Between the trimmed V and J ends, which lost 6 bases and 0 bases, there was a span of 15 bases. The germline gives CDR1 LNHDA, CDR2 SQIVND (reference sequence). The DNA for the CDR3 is TGTGCCAGTAGCGGCTCGCGGGCAGGTAGCAATCAGCCCCAGCATTTT. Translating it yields CASSGSRAGSNQPQHF.

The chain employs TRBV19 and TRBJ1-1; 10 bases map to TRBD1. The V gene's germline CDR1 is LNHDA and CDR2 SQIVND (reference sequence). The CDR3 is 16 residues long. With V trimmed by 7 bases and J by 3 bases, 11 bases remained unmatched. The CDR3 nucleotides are TGTGCCAGTAAAAGTTTCCTGGGACAGGGGTACACTGAAGCTTTCTTT. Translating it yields CASKSFLGQGYTEAFF.

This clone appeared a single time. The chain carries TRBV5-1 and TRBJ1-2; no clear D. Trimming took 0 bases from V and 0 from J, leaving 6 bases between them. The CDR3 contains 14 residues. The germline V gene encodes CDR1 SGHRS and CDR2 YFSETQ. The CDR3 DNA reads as TGCGCCAGCAGCTTGGTGGCAACTAACTATGGCTACACCTTC. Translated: CASSLVATNYGYTF.

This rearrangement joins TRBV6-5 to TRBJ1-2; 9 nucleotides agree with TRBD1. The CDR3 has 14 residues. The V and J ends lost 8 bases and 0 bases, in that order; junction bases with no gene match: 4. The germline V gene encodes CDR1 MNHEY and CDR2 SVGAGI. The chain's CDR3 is CASRWTGANYGYTF. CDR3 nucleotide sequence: TGTGCCAGCCGCTGGACAGGGGCTAACTATGGCTACACCTTC.

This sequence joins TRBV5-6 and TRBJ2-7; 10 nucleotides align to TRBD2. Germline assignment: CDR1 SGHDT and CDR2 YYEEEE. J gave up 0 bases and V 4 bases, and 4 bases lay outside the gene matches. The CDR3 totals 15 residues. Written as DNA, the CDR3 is TGTGCCAGCAGCCCTAGCGGGGGCAGCTCCTACGAGCAGTACTTC. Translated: CASSPSGGSSYEQYF.

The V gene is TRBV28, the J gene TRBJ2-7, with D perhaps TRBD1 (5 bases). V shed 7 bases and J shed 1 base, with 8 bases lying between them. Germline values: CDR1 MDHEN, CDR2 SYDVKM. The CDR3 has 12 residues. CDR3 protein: CASMGLSYEQYF. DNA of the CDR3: TGTGCCAGCATGGGGCTTTCCTACGAGCAGTACTTC.

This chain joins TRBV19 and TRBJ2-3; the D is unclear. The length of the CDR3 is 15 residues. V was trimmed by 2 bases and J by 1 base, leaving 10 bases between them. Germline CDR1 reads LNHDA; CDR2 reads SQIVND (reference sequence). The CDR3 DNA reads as TGTGCCAGTAGTATAACCGGCGGAGGCACAGATACGCAGTATTTT. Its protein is CASSITGGGTDTQYF.

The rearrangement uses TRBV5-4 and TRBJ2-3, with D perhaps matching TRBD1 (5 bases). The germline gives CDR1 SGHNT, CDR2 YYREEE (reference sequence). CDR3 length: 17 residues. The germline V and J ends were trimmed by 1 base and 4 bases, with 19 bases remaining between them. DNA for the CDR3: TGTGCCAGCAGCTTGCGGGTTGGAGTGGGGCCTGCAGATACGCAGTATTTT. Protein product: CASSLRVGVGPADTQYF.

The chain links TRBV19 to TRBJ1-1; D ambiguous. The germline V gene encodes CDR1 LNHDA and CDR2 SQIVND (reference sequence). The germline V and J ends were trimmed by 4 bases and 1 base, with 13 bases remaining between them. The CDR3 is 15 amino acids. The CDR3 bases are TGTGCCAGTAGTACGAGGCAGAAACAGAACACTGAAGCTTTCTTT. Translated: CASSTRQKQNTEAFF. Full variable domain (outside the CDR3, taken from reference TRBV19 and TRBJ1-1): DGGITQSPKYLFRKEGQNVTLSCEQNLNHDAMYWYRQDPGQGLRLIYYSQIVNDFQKGDIAEGYSVSREKKESFPLTVTSAQKNPTAFYLCASSTRQKQNTEAFFGQGTRLTVV.

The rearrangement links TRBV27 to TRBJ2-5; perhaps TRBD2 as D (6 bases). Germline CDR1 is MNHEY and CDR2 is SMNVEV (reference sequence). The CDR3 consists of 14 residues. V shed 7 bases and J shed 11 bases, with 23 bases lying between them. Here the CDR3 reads CASNPGGPLTSQYF. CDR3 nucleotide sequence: TGTGCCAGCAACCCAGGAGGGCCGTTAACATCGCAGTACTTC.

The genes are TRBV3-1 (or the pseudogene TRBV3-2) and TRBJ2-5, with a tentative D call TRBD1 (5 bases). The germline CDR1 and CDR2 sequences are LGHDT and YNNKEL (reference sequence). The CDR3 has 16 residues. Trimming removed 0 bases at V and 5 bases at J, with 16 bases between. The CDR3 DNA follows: TGTGCCAGCAGCCAAGAGGGCCCCAGGGCCTGGGAGACCCAGTACTTC. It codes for CASSQEGPRAWETQYF.

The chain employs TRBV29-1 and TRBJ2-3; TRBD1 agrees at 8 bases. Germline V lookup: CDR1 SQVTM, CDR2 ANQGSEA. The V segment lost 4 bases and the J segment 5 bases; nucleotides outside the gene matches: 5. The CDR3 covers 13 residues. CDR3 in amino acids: CSVVGQAEDTQYF. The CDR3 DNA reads TGCAGCGTTGTGGGACAGGCTGAAGATACGCAGTATTTT.

The CDR3 DNA reads TGTGCCAGCAGCCCTGGACAGGGGAGCCCCTCTGGGGCCAACGTCCTGACTTTC. As protein: CASSPGQGSPSGANVLTF. This chain connects TRBV11-3 to TRBJ2-6; 9 positions agree with TRBD1. Germline CDR1 and CDR2: SGHNT and YENEEA. The CDR3 runs to 18 residues. V lost 5 bases and J lost 0; bases outside the gene matches: 8.

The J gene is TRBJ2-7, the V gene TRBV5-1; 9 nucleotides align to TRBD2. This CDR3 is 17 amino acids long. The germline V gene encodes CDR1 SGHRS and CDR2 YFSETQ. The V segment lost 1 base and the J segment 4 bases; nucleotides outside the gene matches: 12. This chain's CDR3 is CASSLLTSGVTVYEQYF. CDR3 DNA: TGCGCCAGCAGCTTGCTGACTAGCGGCGTAACCGTATACGAGCAGTACTTC.

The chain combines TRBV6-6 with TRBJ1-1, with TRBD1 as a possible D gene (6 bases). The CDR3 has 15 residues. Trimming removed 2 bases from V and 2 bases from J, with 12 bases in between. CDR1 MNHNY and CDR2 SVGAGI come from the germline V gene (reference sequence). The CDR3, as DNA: TGTGCCAGCAGTTACCGGACAGTGGCTAACACTGAAGCTTTCTTT. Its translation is CASSYRTVANTEAFF.

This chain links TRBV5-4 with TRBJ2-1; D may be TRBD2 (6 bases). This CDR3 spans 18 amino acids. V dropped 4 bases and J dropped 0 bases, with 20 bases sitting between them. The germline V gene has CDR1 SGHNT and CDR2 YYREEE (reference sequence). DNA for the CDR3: TGTGCCAGCAGCGATAGCACCGGGACTCGGAGCTCCTACAATGAGCAGTTCTTC. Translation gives CASSDSTGTRSSYNEQFF.

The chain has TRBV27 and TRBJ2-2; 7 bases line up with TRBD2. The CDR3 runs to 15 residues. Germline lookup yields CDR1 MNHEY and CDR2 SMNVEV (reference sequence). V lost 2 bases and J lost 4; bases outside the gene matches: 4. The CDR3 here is CASSLKASGTGELFF. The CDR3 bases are TGTGCCAGCAGTTTAAAGGCTAGCGGCACCGGGGAGCTGTTTTTT.

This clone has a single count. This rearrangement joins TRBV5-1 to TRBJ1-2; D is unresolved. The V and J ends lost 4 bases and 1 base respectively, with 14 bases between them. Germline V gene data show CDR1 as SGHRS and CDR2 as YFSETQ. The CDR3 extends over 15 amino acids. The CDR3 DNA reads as TGCGCCAGCAGCCCGGCGGGGAATTATAACTATGGCTACACCTTC. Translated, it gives CASSPAGNYNYGYTF.

The CDR3 nucleotides are TGTGCCAGCAGCTGGGGACTAGCGGGGCCGCTCGAGCAGTACTTC. This gives the protein CASSWGLAGPLEQYF. The J gene is TRBJ2-7, the V gene TRBV7-2, with 13 bases lining up with TRBD2. The CDR3 is 15 residues long. The V gene's germline CDR1 is SGHTA and CDR2 FQGNSA. The V segment lost 4 bases and the J segment 6 bases; nucleotides outside the gene matches: 6.

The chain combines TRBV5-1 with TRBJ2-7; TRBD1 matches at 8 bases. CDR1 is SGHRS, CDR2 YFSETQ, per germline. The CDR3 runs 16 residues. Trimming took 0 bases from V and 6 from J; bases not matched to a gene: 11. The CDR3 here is CASSLGRQGTPREQYF. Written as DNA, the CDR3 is TGCGCCAGCAGCTTGGGTCGACAGGGGACCCCTCGCGAGCAGTACTTC.

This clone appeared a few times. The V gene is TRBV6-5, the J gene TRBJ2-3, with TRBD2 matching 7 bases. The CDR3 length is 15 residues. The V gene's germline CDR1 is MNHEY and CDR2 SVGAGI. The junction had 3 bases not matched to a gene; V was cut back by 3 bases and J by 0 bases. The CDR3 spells CASSYYSGSTDTQYF. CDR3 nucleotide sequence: TGTGCCAGCAGTTATTATAGCGGGAGCACAGATACGCAGTATTTT.

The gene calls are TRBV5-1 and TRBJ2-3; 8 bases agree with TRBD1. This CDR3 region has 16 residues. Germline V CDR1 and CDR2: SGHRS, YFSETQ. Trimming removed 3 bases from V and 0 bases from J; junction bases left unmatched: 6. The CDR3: CASSSDRGTSTDTQYF. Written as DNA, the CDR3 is TGCGCCAGCAGCTCCGACAGGGGAACTAGCACAGATACGCAGTATTTT. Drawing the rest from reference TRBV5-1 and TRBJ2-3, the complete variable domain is KAGVTQTPRYLIKTRGQQVTLSCSPISGHRSVSWYQQTPGQGLQFLFEYFSETQRNKGNFPGRFSGRQFSNSRSEMNVSTLELGDSALYLCASSSDRGTSTDTQYFGPGTRLTVL.

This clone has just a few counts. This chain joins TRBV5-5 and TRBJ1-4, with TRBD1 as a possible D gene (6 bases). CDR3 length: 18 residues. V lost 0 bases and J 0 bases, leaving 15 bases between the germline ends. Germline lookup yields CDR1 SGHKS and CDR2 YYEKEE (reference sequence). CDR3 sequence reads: CASSLVKRTATTNEKLFF. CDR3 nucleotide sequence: TGTGCCAGCAGCTTGGTTAAGAGGACAGCTACAACTAATGAAAAACTGTTTTTT.